This TCR beta chain was obtained from a study of blood T cell repertoires in COVID-19. As originally analysed: Nucleated cell counts were estimated from reference gene primer amplification. Using immunoSEQ multiplex PCR, the repertoire was profiled, and TCRdb retains in-frame clones only, with some absent. V, J and clone size are taken as reported in that table, and D and trimming were inferred from the DNA itself. The repertoire holds roughly 360,000 clones, with around 87% as singletons. Those who participated ranged in age from 18 to 89 years and resided in approximately 26 US areas. Participants' own reports of clinical history determined their cohort assignment. Donors in Cohort 3 who had recovered were those with two negative PCRs, healthcare professional clearance, or resolution of their symptoms. The germline V gene has CDR1 SGHRS and CDR2 YFSETQ. This CDR3 has 15 amino acids. Losses at the gene ends were 0 bases for V and 9 bases for J; bases not matched to a gene: 5.

This rearrangement joins TRBV5-1 to TRBJ1-6; 8 nucleotides align to TRBD1. Sequencing input: PBMCs or T cells enriched from blood (not recorded which). The sequence was collected from a man aged 25-45 years who had recovered from COVID-19. The CDR3 bases are TGCGCCAGCAGCTTGGCCAGACAGGGGAGTTCACCCCTCCACTTT. Its translation is CASSLARQGSSPLHF. Looking up the rest from reference TRBV5-1 and TRBJ1-6 gives the full variable domain: KAGVTQTPRYLIKTRGQQVTLSCSPISGHRSVSWYQQTPGQGLQFLFEYFSETQRNKGNFPGRFSGRQFSNSRSEMNVSTLELGDSALYLCASSLARQGSSPLHFGNGTRLTVT.